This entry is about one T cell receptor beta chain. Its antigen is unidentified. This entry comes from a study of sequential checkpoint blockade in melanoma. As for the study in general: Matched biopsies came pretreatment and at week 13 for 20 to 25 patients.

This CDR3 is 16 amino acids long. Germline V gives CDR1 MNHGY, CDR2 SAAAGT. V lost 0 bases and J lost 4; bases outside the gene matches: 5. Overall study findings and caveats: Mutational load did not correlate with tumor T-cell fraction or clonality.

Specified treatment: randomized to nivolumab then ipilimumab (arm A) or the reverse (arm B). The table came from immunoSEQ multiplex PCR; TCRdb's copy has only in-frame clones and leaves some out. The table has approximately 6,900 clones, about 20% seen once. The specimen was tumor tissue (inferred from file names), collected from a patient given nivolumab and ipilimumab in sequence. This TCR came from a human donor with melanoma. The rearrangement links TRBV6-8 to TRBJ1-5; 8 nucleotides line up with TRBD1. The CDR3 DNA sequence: TGTGCCAGCAGTTACTCTTCGACAGGGGATAATCAGCCCCAGCATTTT. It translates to CASSYSSTGDNQPQHF.